Listed below are T cell receptor beta chains from one sample, sequenced in a study of blood T cell repertoires in COVID-19. TCRdb keeps only in-frame clones here, not all; method: immunoSEQ multiplex PCR. The repertoire has over 250,000 clones, approximately 86% of them found once; the top ten carry around 1%. The sample was PBMCs or T cells enriched from blood (not recorded which). The receptors were gathered from a woman aged 25 to 39 who had recovered from COVID-19. The conserved cysteine and the conserved F or W are not part of the CDR3 here.

J,V,CDR3
TRBJ1-4,TRBV18,ASSPVGAANEKLF
TRBJ2-7,TRBV30,AWTRDRTYEQY
TRBJ1-2,TRBV12-3/TRBV12-4,ASSLIGGGGYT
TRBJ1-1,TRBV7-2,ASSLTTGWNTEAF
TRBJ1-5,TRBV24-1,ATSAQSGGSNQPQH
TRBJ2-3,TRBV19,ASSAEKNTQY
TRBJ1-2,TRBV29-1,SVLDRSYGYT
TRBJ2-3,TRBV7-2,ASSRLGGTSTDTQY
TRBJ2-7,TRBV20-1,SARPYEQY
TRBJ2-5,TRBV4-1,ASSLRELRVSQETQY
TRBJ1-4,TRBV19,ASTIQSGEAEKLF
TRBJ1-4,TRBV6-5,ASRVGDVREKLF
TRBJ1-2,TRBV13,ASSFEQNIYGYT
TRBJ2-7,TRBV3-1/TRBV3-2,ASSQFAGNYEQY
TRBJ2-3,TRBV10-3,AIRPGGGDTQY
TRBJ2-2,TRBV9,ASSSRQLANTGELF
TRBJ1-2,TRBV30,AALPGTEANYGYT
TRBJ2-2,TRBV9,ASSVGSRNTGELF
TRBJ2-4,TRBV6-6,ASRDRELAKNIQY
TRBJ2-7,TRBV7-3,ASSLEGIKSYEQY
TRBJ1-5,TRBV28,ASVWGSNSNQPQH
TRBJ1-1,TRBV5-1,ASRKDILGNTEAF
TRBJ2-7,TRBV21-1,ASSKGRRLAGGPNEQY
TRBJ2-1,TRBV5-1,ASSFRGGPYNEQF
TRBJ1-6,TRBV7-2,ASSPQGANSPLH
TRBJ1-1,TRBV9,ASSLRGQGMNTEAF
TRBJ2-4,TRBV5-1,ASSWTARDTGIQY
TRBJ2-2,TRBV9,ASSVWDRGFGELF
TRBJ2-7,TRBV5-5,ASSLAGTYYEQY
TRBJ1-1,TRBV19,ASSIPGFTEAF
TRBJ1-6,TRBV3-1/TRBV3-2,ASSRVTGLNSPLH
TRBJ1-2,TRBV5-1,ASRTGPNYGYT
TRBJ1-1,TRBV19,ASSIFRNTEAF
TRBJ2-1,TRBV5-6,ASGDLTSIEQF
TRBJ1-2,TRBV19,ASRTSVQNYGYT
TRBJ1-2,TRBV7-3,ASSQTGAGGYT
TRBJ2-7,TRBV29-1,SVVLDSGTYEQY
TRBJ1-2,TRBV7-8,ASSLMDRGRGGYT
TRBJ1-3,TRBV11-3,ASSLYREGNTIY
TRBJ2-3,TRBV19,ASNSQASGTDTQY
TRBJ1-2,TRBV5-4,ASSYTGGGGYT
TRBJ1-6,TRBV11-3,ASSLGWGQEVQSPLH
TRBJ1-1,TRBV27,ASSLVGRGQLNTEAF
TRBJ2-7,TRBV9,ASSVGVLYEQY
TRBJ2-2,TRBV4-3,ASSQGRDRNTGELF
TRBJ2-5,TRBV2,ASSLAGYKETQY
TRBJ2-5,TRBV5-1,ASSLDRGSQETQY
TRBJ2-1,TRBV2,ACKRAGSRNEQF
TRBJ1-4,TRBV4-1,ASSQERMDEKLF
TRBJ1-1,TRBV5-6,ASSSTGRTEAF